This entry lists 9 T cell receptor beta chains sequenced from one sample in a study of OX40 agonist ivuxolimab in advanced cancers. The protocol was immunoSEQ multiplex PCR, while the TCRdb copy is restricted to in-frame clones and leaves out a portion. Of about 73,000 clones detected, around 80% appear once; the ten largest clones hold around 2.4%. This material consisted of CD4+ or CD8+ T cells sorted from blood, taken in a trial of the OX40 agonist ivuxolimab. These receptor sequences come from an adult with an advanced solid tumor such as melanoma, head and neck, liver or kidney cancer.

The CDR3 spells CASSLWTGKSIGSYEQYF. CDR3 nucleotide sequence: TGTGCCAGCAGCTTATGGACAGGGAAATCTATTGGCTCCTACGAGCAGTACTTC. J is TRBJ2-7 and V is TRBV7-2; 8 nucleotides match TRBD1. The CDR3 is 18 residues long. With V trimmed by 2 bases and J by 0 bases, 12 bases remained unmatched. Looked up from germline, CDR1 is SGHTA and CDR2 is FQGNSA. Combining the CDR3 with reference TRBV7-2 and TRBJ2-7 gives the whole variable domain GAGVSQSPSNKVTEKGKDVELRCDPISGHTALYWYRQSLGQGLEFLIYFQGNSAPDKSGLPSDRFSAERTGGSVSTLTIQRTQQEDSAVYLCASSLWTGKSIGSYEQYFGPGTRLTVT.

The chain links TRBV7-3 to TRBJ1-2, with TRBD1 identical over 9 bases. The CDR3 consists of 14 residues. The V gene end was trimmed by 0 bases and the J gene end by 8 bases; junction bases not matched to a gene: 4. The germline gives CDR1 SGHTA, CDR2 FQGTGA. CDR3 amino acids: CASSLTGTGKGYTF. For the CDR3, the DNA is TGTGCCAGCAGCTTAACCGGGACAGGGAAAGGCTACACCTTC.

The chain joins TRBV5-4 to TRBJ2-3; D unclear. Trimming removed 0 bases at V and 0 bases at J, with 14 bases between. Germline V lookup: CDR1 SGHNT, CDR2 YYREEE (reference sequence). The CDR3 contains 17 residues. The DNA of the CDR3 is TGTGCCAGCAGCTTGGCGGGCGGCGCCCCTAGCACAGATACGCAGTATTTT. Amino acid sequence: CASSLAGGAPSTDTQYF.

This clone was seen a single time. The V call is TRBV6-5, the J call TRBJ1-2; D is perhaps TRBD1 (6 bases). This CDR3 is 14 amino acids long. The V end lost 4 bases, the J end lost 4 bases, and 13 bases lay between the germline ends. Per the germline V gene, CDR1 is MNHEY and CDR2 is SVGAGI. The CDR3 DNA reads as TGTGCCAGCAGTTCGAGGGGGGCTTTCTATGGCTACACCTTC. This sequence encodes CASSSRGAFYGYTF.

This clone showed up just a few times. The junction departs from the called germline gene at one end, perhaps through a read error. The chain combines TRBV20-1 with TRBJ1-4; 10 bases line up with TRBD1. CDR3 length equals 10 residues. Germline loops: CDR1 DFQATT, CDR2 SNEGSKA (reference sequence). The CDR3 sequence: CSATGTGDVF. CDR3 bases: TGCAGTGCTACCGGGACAGGGGACGTTTTT.

The gene calls are TRBV5-4 and TRBJ1-2; D is undetermined. The V end lost 0 bases, the J end lost 7 bases, and 10 bases lay between the germline ends. The CDR3 length is 13 residues. Germline loops: CDR1 SGHNT, CDR2 YYREEE (reference sequence). CDR3 amino acids: CASSLEGRSGYTF. The CDR3 DNA follows: TGTGCCAGCAGCTTGGAGGGAAGATCTGGCTACACCTTC.

V and J are TRBV9 and TRBJ2-3, with D possibly TRBD1 on 6 matching bases. Germline CDR1 reads SGDLS; CDR2 reads YYNGEE. This CDR3 has 14 amino acids. V dropped 4 bases and J dropped 5 bases, with 14 bases sitting between them. This CDR3 is CASSLQGLGDTQYF. CDR3 bases: TGTGCCAGCAGCTTACAGGGATTGGGAGATACGCAGTATTTT.

The rearrangement joins TRBV30 to TRBJ2-5, with 7 bases matching TRBD1. The CDR3 totals 13 residues. The germline gives CDR1 GTSNPN, CDR2 SVGIG (reference sequence). The V and J ends lost 6 bases and 5 bases, in that order; junction bases with no gene match: 9. In DNA form, the CDR3 reads TGTGCCTGTAAACAGGGGTATTTGGAGACCCAGTACTTC. Translating it yields CACKQGYLETQYF. The full variable domain, completed using reference TRBV30 and TRBJ2-5, is SQTIHQWPATLVQPVGSPLSLECTVEGTSNPNLYWYRQAAGRGLQLLFYSVGIGQISSEVPQNLSASRPQDRQFILSSKKLLLSDSGFYLCACKQGYLETQYFGPGTRLLVL.

This chain joins TRBV28 and TRBJ1-2; TRBD1 aligns across 7 bases. Trimming at V came to 8 bases and at J to 4 bases, leaving 7 bases not matched to a gene. The CDR3 loop spans 13 amino acids. CDR1 MDHEN and CDR2 SYDVKM come from the germline V gene. CDR3 nucleotide sequence: TGTGCCAGCGGGACAGTAATAATCTATGGCTACACCTTC. Translated: CASGTVIIYGYTF.